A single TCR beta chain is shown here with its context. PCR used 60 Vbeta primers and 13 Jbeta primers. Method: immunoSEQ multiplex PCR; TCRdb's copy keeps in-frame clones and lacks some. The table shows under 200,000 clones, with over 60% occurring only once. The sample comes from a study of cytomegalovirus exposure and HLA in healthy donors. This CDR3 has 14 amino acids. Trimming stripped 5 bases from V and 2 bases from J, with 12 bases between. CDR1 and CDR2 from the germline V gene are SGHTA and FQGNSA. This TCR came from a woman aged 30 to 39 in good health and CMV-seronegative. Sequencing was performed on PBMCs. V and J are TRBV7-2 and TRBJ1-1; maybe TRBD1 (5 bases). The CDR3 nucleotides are TGTGCCAGCAGCCTAAGACAGAGAAACACTGAAGCTTTCTTT. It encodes CASSLRQRNTEAFF. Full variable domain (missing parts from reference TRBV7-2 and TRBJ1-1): GAGVSQSPSNKVTEKGKDVELRCDPISGHTALYWYRQSLGQGLEFLIYFQGNSAPDKSGLPSDRFSAERTGGSVSTLTIQRTQQEDSAVYLCASSLRQRNTEAFFGQGTRLTVV.